This record concerns one TCR beta chain sequence. Its recognized antigen is unknown. The sample holds no much larger clone one base away, and base qualities are not on file. These data are taken from a study of blood T cell repertoires in COVID-19 (TCRdb year 2020). Describing the broader study: Collaborator samples came from the United States, Italy and Spain and covered acute and convalescent phases of COVID-19. The prospective study material was composed of cDNA or gDNA derived from T cells, B-cell-depleted T cells, or PBMCs. A de-identified subject ID, COVID-19 status, age in years and sex were almost always included in the sample metadata. Where available, HLA class I and class II types were obtained from metadata supplied by the sample provider rather than from assay-based typing. The samples were drawn from two sources: the first 160 participants of the ongoing ImmuneRACE study, and fewer than 1,500 subjects contributed by 6 global collaborators. The repertoires were made available in a free public database intended to serve as a resource for research on the immune response to SARS-CoV-2. The dataset comprised deeply sampled blood TCRbeta repertoires from subjects exposed to, actively infected with, or recovered from COVID-19.

Overall results and qualifications from the work: Clinical and demographic metadata were provided uncurated, with the amount varying by source and participant.

The CDR3 measures 14 amino acids from cysteine to phenylalanine. Only the CDR3 portion is preserved as DNA: 42 bases, with reading frame beginning at the first base. Each collaborating institution followed its own protocols to collect whole blood in K2EDTA tubes. For TCRbeta analysis, collaborators shipped samples as frozen whole blood, isolated PBMCs, or DNA extracted from either of those sample types. TCRbeta CDR3 regions were amplified from genomic DNA using the immunoSEQ Assay, a bias-controlled multiplex PCR. The original methods were these. Nucleated cell counts per sample were estimated from amplification of reference gene primers within the assay. Sequence reads were collapsed and filtered to measure the absolute abundance of every unique TCRbeta CDR3 rearrangement. Productive Simpson clonality was computed per sample as the square root of Simpson's diversity index over productive rearrangements. The clones in this table, taken by TCRdb from immuneACCESS, are in-frame only. Not every clone is retained; where verified, under half of the shortfall comes from an unresolved V gene, and the cause of the rest is unknown. V, J and clone size are taken as reported in that table, and D and trimming were inferred from the DNA itself. The sample table records 110,000 to 150,000 clones; 65% to 90% of these occur just once. Roughly 8% of the sample is in the top ten clones.

Recombination connected TRBV21-1 to TRBJ2-7; TRBD1 reflects the table's D call only, with no check against the DNA. TRBV21-1 is a documented pseudogene. Specimen: peripheral blood. This clonotype originated in a human donor in a cohort sampled during active COVID-19. The CDR3 here reads CARDPGTNVYEQYF. DNA sequence: TGTGCCAGGGATCCCGGGACAAACGTCTACGAGCAGTACTTC.